The 9 T cell receptor beta chains listed next were all sequenced from one sample in a study of shared clonotypes between healthy human individuals. Generated by immunoSEQ multiplex PCR, the TCRdb table keeps only in-frame clones and is missing some. The sample records 2 million to 3 million clones, roughly 93% being singletons. Material for sequencing was naive CD4+ T cells from PBMCs. This sample's subset: CD45RA+ positively selected. The receptors here all came from a man between 18 and 35 years old in good health. Some clones in this sample may be carry-over from other donors' samples.

The V call is TRBV7-9, the J call TRBJ1-1; TRBD1 aligns across 7 bases. Germline CDR1 and CDR2: SEHNR and FQNEAQ (reference sequence). The CDR3 has 17 amino acids. The junction had 12 bases not matched to a gene; V was cut back by 1 base and J by 4 bases. CDR3 sequence reads: CASSLGSGGIGVTEAFF. As DNA, the CDR3 is TGTGCCAGCAGCTTAGGTTCAGGGGGAATTGGGGTCACTGAAGCTTTCTTT. The full variable domain, completed using reference TRBV7-9 and TRBJ1-1, is DTGVSQNPRHKITKRGQNVTFRCDPISEHNRLYWYRQTLGQGPEFLTYFQNEAQLEKSRLLSDRFSAERPKGSFSTLEIQRTEQGDSAMYLCASSLGSGGIGVTEAFFGQGTRLTVV.

This sequence joins TRBV30 and TRBJ2-5; TRBD1 agrees at 7 bases. The J call may be in error: the DNA end matches TRBJ2-7 better. Germline CDR1 GTSNPN, CDR2 SVGIG (reference sequence). This CDR3 region has 12 residues. The DNA for the CDR3 is TGTGCCGGTTCGACAGGGTCCTACGAGCAGTACTTC. Its protein product is CAGSTGSYEQYF.

The V and J genes are TRBV5-1 and TRBJ2-3; 11 bases are a match to TRBD2. The germline V gene encodes CDR1 SGHRS and CDR2 YFSETQ. The CDR3 contains 15 residues. The trim removed 7 bases at V and 5 bases at J, leaving 9 bases unmatched. The CDR3 DNA is TGCGCCAGCCGACTGGGGGGACTAGCGGTAGATACGCAGTATTTT. It specifies CASRLGGLAVDTQYF.

V gene TRBV7-9 combines with J gene TRBJ2-7; 7 bases match TRBD2. V dropped 5 bases and J dropped 5; count of bases not matched to a gene: 12. Germline V lookup: CDR1 SEHNR, CDR2 FQNEAQ (reference sequence). There are 15 residues in the CDR3. The CDR3 reads CASSSLVGGIHEQYF. DNA for the CDR3: TGTGCCAGCAGCAGTCTCGTGGGAGGGATCCACGAGCAGTACTTC.

A word on this clone: Other DNA variants within this sample encode the same CDR3. The rearrangement uses TRBV11-2 and TRBJ2-7; 7 bases agree with TRBD2. CDR3 size: 15 residues. Germline V CDR1 and CDR2: SGHAT, FQNNGV. J lost 0 bases, V lost 1 base, and 3 bases had no gene match. As DNA, the CDR3 is TGTGCCAGCAGCTTAGTTCGCGGGAGCTCCTACGAGCAGTACTTC. Protein sequence: CASSLVRGSSYEQYF. The whole variable domain, remainder taken from reference TRBV11-2 and TRBJ2-7, is EAGVAQSPRYKIIEKRQSVAFWCNPISGHATLYWYQQILGQGPKLLIQFQNNGVVDDSQLPKDRFSAERLKGVDSTLKIQPAKLEDSAVYLCASSLVRGSSYEQYFGPGTRLTVT.

The chain couples TRBV6-5 to TRBJ2-5, with D maybe TRBD2 (5 bases). The V gene lost 4 bases and the J gene lost 7 bases, with 13 bases spanning the gap. CDR1 is MNHEY and CDR2 is SVGAGI in the germline V gene. This CDR3 spans 13 amino acids. The CDR3 DNA reads TGTGCCAGCAGTTCGGCCAGTCGGGGGACCCAGTACTTC. Encoded protein: CASSSASRGTQYF.

The chain links TRBV7-6 to TRBJ1-5; D call uncertain. Germline-derived CDR1 and CDR2 are SGHVS and FNYEAQ. Trimming pared 1 base from V and 7 bases from J, leaving 11 bases between. The length of the CDR3 is 14 residues. The CDR3 bases are TGTGCCAGCAGCTTAGACGTTGGGAGGCAGCCCCAGCATTTT. This codes for CASSLDVGRQPQHF.

This clone was detected only once. The chain couples TRBV5-4 to TRBJ1-2; perhaps TRBD1 as D (6 bases). CDR1 is SGHNT and CDR2 is YYREEE in the germline V gene (reference sequence). The CDR3 is made up of 12 amino acids. Between the trimmed V and J ends, which lost 2 bases and 7 bases, there was a span of 9 bases. The CDR3 loop reads CASSFNRAGYTF. The CDR3, as DNA: TGTGCCAGCAGCTTTAACAGGGCTGGCTACACCTTC.

J is TRBJ2-5 and V is TRBV9, with TRBD1 identical over 7 bases. Germline values: CDR1 SGDLS, CDR2 YYNGEE. The CDR3 is 15 amino acids. V shed 4 bases and J 3 bases; nucleotides not matched to a gene: 9. CDR3 coding DNA: TGTGCCAGCAGCACAAACAGGGGTAGGGAAGAGACCCAGTACTTC. It encodes CASSTNRGREETQYF.